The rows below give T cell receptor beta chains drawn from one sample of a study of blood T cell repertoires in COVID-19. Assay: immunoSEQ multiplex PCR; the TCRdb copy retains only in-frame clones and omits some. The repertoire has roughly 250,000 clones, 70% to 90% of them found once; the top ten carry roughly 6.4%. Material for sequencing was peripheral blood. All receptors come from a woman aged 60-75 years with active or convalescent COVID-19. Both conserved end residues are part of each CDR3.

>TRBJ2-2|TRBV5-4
CASSAHNRGGSDTGELFF
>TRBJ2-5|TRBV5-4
CASSPPGGETQYF
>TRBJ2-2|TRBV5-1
CASRIAGTGDTGELFF
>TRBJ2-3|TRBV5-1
CASRGTGGVDTQYF
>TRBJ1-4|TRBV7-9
CASSFGLNEKLFF
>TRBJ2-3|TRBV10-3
CAIRTGYGTDTQYF
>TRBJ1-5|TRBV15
CATSLGGGYNQPQHF
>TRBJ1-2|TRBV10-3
CAISRTEPNYGYTF
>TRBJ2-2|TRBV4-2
CASSQDSGSTGDLLFF
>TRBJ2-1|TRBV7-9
CASSLTGTGDNEQFF
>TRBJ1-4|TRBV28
CASSSGGGGYNEKLFF
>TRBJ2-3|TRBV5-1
CASSLGGGIDTQYF
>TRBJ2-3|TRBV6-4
CASSESAAGGTDTQYF
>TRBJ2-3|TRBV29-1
CSAEGTGGTDTQYF
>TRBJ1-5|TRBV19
CASSMWTQYSNQPQHF
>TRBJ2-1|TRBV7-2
CASSLLSGDSYNEQFF
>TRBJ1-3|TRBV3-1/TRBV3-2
CASSQGAGYVSSGNTIYF
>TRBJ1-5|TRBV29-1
CSVGQTNQPQHF
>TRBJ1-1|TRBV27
CASSLQGAYTEAFF
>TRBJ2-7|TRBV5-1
CASSPDRAHEQYF
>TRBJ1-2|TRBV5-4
CASSLLSGVYGYTF
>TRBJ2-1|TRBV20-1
CSASDRNEQFF
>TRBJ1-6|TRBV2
CASRGGEGRYNSPLHF
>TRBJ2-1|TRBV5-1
CASSLGPRGQTYNEQFF
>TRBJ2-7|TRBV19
CASSLKDRLRVNEQYF
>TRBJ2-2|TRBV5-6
CASSLYAGGVIGELFF
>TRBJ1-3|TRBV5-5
CASSPLPGQDLGGNTIYF
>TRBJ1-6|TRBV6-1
CASSDWQGSYNSPLHF
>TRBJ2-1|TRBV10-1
CASSYTGGRHNEQFF
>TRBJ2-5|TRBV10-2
CASRDTFGGAGETQYF
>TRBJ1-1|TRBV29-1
CSVVPRAEAFF